This T cell receptor beta chain appears in the sequencing data of a study of PD-1 blockade in classical Hodgkin lymphoma. The V and J ends lost 1 base and 0 bases respectively, with 10 bases between them. The CDR3 runs 15 residues. CDR1 is LGHNA and CDR2 is YNFKEQ in the germline V gene. All patients relapsed after autologous stem cell transplantation, and brentuximab vedotin exposure varied. Clones were read by immunoSEQ multiplex PCR, and TCRdb kept only the in-frame ones, dropping some. The repertoire holds under 110,000 clones, with roughly 90% as singletons. This TCR was sampled from a human donor with classical Hodgkin lymphoma. Here the sequenced sample was peripheral blood mononuclear cells (PBMCs), taken before the second cycle of nivolumab. V gene TRBV4-2 combines with J gene TRBJ2-7, with D possibly being TRBD2 (5 bases). CDR3 nucleotides: TGTGCCAGCAGCCAAGCGGACTTCAGCTCCTACGAGCAGTACTTC. Amino acids: CASSQADFSSYEQYF.